This TCR beta chain is from a study of blood T cell repertoires in COVID-19. Method: immunoSEQ multiplex PCR; TCRdb's copy keeps in-frame clones and lacks some. The data show about 300,000 clones, with approximately 83% seen just once and approximately 12% held by the top ten. CDR1 is SQVTM and CDR2 is ANQGSEA in the germline V gene. V was cut by 1 base and J by 3 bases, with 28 bases left in between. The CDR3 spans 19 residues. What was sequenced was peripheral blood. This TCR came from a human donor in a cohort sampled during active COVID-19. This chain links TRBV29-1 with TRBJ2-7; the D gene is possibly TRBD2 (5 bases). For the CDR3, the DNA is TGCAGCGTTGAAGGACTGACTAAAACTGGGGAACAAGTAGGCTACGAGCAGTACTTC. Protein sequence: CSVEGLTKTGEQVGYEQYF.